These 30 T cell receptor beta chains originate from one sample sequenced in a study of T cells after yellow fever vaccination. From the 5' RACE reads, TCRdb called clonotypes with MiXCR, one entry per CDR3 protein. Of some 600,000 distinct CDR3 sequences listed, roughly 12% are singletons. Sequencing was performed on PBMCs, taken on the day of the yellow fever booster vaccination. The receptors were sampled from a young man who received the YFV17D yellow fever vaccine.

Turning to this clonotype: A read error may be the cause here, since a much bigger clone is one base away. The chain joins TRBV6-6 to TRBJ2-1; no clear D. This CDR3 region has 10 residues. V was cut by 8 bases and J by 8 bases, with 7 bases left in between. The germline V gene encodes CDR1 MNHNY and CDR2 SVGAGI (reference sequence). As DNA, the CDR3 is TGTGCCAGCGGTAGCTATGAGCAGTTCTTC. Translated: CASGSYEQFF.

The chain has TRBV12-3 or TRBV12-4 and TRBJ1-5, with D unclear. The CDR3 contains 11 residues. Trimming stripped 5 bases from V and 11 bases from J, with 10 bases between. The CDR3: CASSDSRSQHF. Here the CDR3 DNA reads TGTGCCAGCAGTGATTCTAGGTCCCAGCATTTT.

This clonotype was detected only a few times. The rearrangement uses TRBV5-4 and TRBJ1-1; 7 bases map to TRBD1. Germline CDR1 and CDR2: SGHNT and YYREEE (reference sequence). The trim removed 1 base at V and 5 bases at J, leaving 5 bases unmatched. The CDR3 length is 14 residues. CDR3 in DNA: TGTGCCAGCAGCTTGCAGGGGGGGGTTACTGAAGCTTTCTTT. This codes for CASSLQGGVTEAFF.

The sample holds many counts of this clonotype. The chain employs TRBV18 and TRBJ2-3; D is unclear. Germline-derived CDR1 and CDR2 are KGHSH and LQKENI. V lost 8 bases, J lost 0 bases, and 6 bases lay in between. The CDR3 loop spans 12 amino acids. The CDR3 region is CASSPSTDTQYF. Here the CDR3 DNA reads TGTGCCAGCAGTCCGAGCACAGATACGCAGTATTTT.

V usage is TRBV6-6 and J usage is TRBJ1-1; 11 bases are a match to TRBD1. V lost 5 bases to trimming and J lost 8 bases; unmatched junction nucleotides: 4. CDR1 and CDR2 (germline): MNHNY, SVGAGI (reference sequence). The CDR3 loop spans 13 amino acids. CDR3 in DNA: TGTGCCAGCAGTCCCCGGGACAGGGGGGAAGCTTTCTTT. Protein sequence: CASSPRDRGEAFF.

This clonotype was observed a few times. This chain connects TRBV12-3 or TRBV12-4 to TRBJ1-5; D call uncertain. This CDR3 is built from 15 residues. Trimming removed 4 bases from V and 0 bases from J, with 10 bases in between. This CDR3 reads CASSSDGYSNQPQHF. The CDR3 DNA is TGTGCCAGCAGTTCCGACGGCTATAGCAATCAGCCCCAGCATTTT.

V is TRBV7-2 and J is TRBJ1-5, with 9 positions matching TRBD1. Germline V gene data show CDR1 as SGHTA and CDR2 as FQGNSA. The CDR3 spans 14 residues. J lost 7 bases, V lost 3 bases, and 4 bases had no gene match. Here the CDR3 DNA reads TGTGCCAGCAGCTTGGGACAGGGCACGCAGCCCCAGCATTTT. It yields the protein CASSLGQGTQPQHF. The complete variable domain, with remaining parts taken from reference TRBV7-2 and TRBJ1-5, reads GAGVSQSPSNKVTEKGKDVELRCDPISGHTALYWYRQSLGQGLEFLIYFQGNSAPDKSGLPSDRFSAERTGGSVSTLTIQRTQQEDSAVYLCASSLGQGTQPQHFGDGTRLSIL.

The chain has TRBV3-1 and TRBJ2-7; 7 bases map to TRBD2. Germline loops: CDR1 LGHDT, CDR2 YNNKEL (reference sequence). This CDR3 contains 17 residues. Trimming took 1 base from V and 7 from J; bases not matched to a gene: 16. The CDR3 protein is CASSQGKRLAVPMEQYF. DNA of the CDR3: TGTGCCAGCAGCCAAGGAAAGAGGCTAGCGGTCCCCATGGAGCAGTACTTC.

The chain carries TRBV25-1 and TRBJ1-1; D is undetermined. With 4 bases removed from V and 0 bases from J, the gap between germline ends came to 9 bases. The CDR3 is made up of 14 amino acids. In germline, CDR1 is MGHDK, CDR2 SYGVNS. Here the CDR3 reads CASSAWQLNTEAFF. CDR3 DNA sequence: TGTGCCAGCAGTGCCTGGCAGTTGAACACTGAAGCTTTCTTT.

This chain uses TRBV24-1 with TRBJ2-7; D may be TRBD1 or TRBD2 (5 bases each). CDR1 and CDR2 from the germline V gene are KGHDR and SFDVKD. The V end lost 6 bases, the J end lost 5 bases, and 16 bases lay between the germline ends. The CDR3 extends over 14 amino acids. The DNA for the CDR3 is TGTGCCACCAGTAAAGGGGAGACAATCCACGAGCAGTACTTC. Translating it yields CATSKGETIHEQYF.

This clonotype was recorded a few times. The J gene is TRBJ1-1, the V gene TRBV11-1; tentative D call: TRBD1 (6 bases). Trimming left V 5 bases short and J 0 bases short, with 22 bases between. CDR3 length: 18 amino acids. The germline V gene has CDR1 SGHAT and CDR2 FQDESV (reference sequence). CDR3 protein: CASSLGVQGPIMNTEAFF. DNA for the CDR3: TGTGCCAGCAGCCTGGGAGTGCAGGGGCCGATAATGAACACTGAAGCTTTCTTT.

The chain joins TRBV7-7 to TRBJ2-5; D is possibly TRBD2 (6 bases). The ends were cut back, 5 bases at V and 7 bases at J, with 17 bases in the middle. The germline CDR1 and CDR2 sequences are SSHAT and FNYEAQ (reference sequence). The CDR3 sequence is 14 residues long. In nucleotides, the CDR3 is TGTGCCAGCAGCCTCGATCGGGGACTCGGGACCCAGTACTTC. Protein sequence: CASSLDRGLGTQYF.

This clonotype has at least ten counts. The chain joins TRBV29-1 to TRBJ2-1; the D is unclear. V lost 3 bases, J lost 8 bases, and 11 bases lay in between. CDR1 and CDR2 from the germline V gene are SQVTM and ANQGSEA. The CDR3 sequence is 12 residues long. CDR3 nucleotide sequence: TGCAGCGTTGATAGGCCGTCGGATGAGCAGTTCTTC. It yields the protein CSVDRPSDEQFF.

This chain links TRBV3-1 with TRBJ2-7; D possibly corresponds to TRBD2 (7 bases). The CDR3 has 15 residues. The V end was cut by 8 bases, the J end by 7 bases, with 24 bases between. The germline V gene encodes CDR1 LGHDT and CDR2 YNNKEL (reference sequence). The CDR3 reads CASGEAGVLRGEQYF. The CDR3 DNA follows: TGTGCCAGCGGCGAGGCGGGAGTCCTCAGGGGAGAGCAGTACTTC.

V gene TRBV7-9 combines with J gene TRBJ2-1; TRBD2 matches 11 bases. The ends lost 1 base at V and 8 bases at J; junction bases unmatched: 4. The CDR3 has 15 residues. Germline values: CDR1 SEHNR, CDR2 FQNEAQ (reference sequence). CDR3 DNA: TGTGCCAGCAGCTTAGTAGCGGGAGGGAGCGATGAGCAGTTCTTC. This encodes CASSLVAGGSDEQFF.

Here the CDR3 reads CASSPIVAGAGDEQYF. CDR3 sequence (DNA): TGTGCCAGCAGCCCTATAGTGGCGGGGGCGGGCGACGAGCAGTACTTC. The chain combines TRBV7-2 with TRBJ2-7, with D tentatively TRBD2 (7 bases). Per germline, CDR1 SGHTA and CDR2 FQGNSA. The CDR3 is 16 amino acids. Trimming left V 5 bases short and J 5 bases short, with 22 bases between.

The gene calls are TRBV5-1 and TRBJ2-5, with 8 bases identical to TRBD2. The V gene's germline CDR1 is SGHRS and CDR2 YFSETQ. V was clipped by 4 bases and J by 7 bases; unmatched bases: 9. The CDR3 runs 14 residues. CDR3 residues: CASSGGLATVTQYF. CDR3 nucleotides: TGCGCCAGCAGCGGTGGACTAGCTACTGTGACCCAGTACTTC.

In DNA form, the CDR3 reads TGTGCCAGCAGTTCTAGGATCTGTCTGTTTTGCGAGCAGTACTTC. The encoded protein is CASSSRICLFCEQYF. The gene calls are TRBV28 and TRBJ2-7; D is unclear. V lost 4 bases to trimming and J lost 6 bases, with 19 bases between them. Germline V gene sequence: CDR1 MDHEN, CDR2 SYDVKM. The CDR3 is 15 residues long.

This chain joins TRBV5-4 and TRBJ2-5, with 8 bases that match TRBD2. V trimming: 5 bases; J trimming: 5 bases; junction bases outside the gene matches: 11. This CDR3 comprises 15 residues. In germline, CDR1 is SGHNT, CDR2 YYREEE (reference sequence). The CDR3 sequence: CASRKGLGLAETQYF. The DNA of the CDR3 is TGTGCCAGCAGGAAGGGACTAGGGTTGGCGGAGACCCAGTACTTC.

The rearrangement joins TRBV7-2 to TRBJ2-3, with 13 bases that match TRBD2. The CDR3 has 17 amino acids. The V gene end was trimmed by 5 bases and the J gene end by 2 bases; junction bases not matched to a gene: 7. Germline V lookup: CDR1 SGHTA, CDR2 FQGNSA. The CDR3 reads CASSPRTSGRPTDTQYF. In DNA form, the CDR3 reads TGTGCCAGCAGCCCACGGACTAGCGGGAGACCCACAGATACGCAGTATTTT.

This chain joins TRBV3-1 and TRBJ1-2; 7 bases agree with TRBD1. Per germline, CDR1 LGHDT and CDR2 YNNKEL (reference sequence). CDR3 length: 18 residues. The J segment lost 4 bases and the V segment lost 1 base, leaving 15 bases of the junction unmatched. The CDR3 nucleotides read TGTGCCAGCAGCCAAGCCGCACCGACAGGGCGTGAGGTCTATGGCTACACCTTC. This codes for CASSQAAPTGREVYGYTF.

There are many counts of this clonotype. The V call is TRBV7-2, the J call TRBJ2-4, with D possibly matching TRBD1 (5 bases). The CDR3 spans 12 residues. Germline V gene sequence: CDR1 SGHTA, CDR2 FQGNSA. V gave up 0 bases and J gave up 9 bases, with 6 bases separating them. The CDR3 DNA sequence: TGTGCCAGCAGCTTAGCCCAGGGCATTCAGTACTTC. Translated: CASSLAQGIQYF.

CDR3 sequence reads: CASSRTGPTSGANVLTF. For the CDR3, the DNA is TGTGCCAGCAGTAGAACGGGGCCGACCTCTGGGGCCAACGTCCTGACTTTC. The chain has TRBV6-1 and TRBJ2-6; the D call may be TRBD1 or TRBD2 (5 bases each). V lost 5 bases, J lost 0 bases, and 14 bases lay in between. This CDR3 contains 17 residues. From germline, CDR1 is MNHNS and CDR2 SASEGT.

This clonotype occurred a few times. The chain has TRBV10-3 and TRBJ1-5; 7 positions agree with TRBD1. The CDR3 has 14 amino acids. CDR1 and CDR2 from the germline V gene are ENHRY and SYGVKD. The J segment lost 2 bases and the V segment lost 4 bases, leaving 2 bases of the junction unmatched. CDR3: CAISGGGGNQPQHF. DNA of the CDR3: TGTGCCATCAGTGGAGGGGGCGGCAATCAGCCCCAGCATTTT.

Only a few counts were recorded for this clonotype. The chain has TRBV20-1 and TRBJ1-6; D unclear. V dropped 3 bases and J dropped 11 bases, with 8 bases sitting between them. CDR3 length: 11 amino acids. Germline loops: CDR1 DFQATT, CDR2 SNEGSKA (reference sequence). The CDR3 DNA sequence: TGCAGTGCTAGCAACGGGACACCCCTCCACTTT. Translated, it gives CSASNGTPLHF.

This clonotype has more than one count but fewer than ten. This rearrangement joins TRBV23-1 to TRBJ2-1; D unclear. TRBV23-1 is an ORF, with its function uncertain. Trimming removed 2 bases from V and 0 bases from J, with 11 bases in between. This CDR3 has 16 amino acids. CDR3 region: CASSQRRWSSYNEQFF. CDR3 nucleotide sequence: TGCGCCAGCAGTCAACGCCGCTGGAGCTCCTACAATGAGCAGTTCTTC.

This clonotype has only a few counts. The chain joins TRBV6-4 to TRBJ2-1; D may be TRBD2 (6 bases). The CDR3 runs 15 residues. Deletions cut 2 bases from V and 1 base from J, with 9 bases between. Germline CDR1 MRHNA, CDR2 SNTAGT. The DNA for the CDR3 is TGTGCCAGCAGTGACAACGGAGGGTCCTACAATGAGCAGTTCTTC. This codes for CASSDNGGSYNEQFF.

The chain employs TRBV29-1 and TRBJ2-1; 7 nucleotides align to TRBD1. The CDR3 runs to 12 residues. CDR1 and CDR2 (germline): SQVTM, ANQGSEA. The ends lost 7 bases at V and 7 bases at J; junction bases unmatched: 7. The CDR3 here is CSGGTALNEQFF. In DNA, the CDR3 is TGCAGCGGGGGGACAGCCCTTAATGAGCAGTTCTTC.

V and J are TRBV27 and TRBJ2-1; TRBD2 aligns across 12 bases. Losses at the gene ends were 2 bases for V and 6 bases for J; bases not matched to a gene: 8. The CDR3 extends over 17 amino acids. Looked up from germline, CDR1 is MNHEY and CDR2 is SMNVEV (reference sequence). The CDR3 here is CASSLMVLAGGLNEQFF. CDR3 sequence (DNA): TGTGCCAGCAGTTTAATGGTCCTAGCGGGAGGGCTCAATGAGCAGTTCTTC.

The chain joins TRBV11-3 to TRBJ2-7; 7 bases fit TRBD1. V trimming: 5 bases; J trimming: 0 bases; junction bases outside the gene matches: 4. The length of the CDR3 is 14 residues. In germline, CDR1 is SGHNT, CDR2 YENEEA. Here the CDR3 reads CASSERQGSYEQYF. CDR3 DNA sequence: TGTGCCAGCAGCGAGCGACAGGGCTCCTACGAGCAGTACTTC.